The 8 T cell receptor beta chains below all came from one sample that was sequenced in a study of beta chain features in type 1 diabetes. Study-wide points: All four CD4+ subsets of Type 1 diabetes patients contained TCRB CDR3s that were moderately but significantly shorter.

Sequenced material consisted of expressed TCRB transcripts (all of the isolated RNA was reverse transcribed). This table comes from immunoSEQ multiplex PCR, and its TCRdb copy is limited to in-frame clones, with some not included. Among about 170,000 clones listed, around 7.9% were seen once. These receptors have no known antigen. Sequencing was carried out using central memory CD4+ T cells from blood. These receptor sequences come from a man aged 18 to 29 with type 1 diabetes.

This clone was recorded a few times. The chain has TRBV11-3 and TRBJ2-1, with TRBD1 matching 7 bases. The CDR3 contains 15 residues. Germline CDR1 is SGHNT and CDR2 is YENEEA. V was pared by 2 bases and J by 6 bases, with 7 bases of the junction left unmatched. DNA for the CDR3: TGTGCCAGCAGCTTAAAGAACAGGGGATCCAATGAGCAGTTCTTC. This sequence encodes CASSLKNRGSNEQFF. Full variable domain (missing parts from reference TRBV11-3 and TRBJ2-1): EAGVVQSPRYKIIEKKQPVAFWCNPISGHNTLYWYLQNLGQGPELLIRYENEEAVDDSQLPKDRFSAERLKGVDSTLKIQPAELGDSAVYLCASSLKNRGSNEQFFGPGTRLTVL.

The rearrangement uses TRBV7-9 and TRBJ2-2; the D gene is possibly TRBD1 (6 bases). Germline V lookup: CDR1 SEHNR, CDR2 FQNEAQ (reference sequence). The ends were cut back, 3 bases at V and 6 bases at J, with 11 bases in the middle. The CDR3 is 14 amino acids. The CDR3 loop reads CASSFTGISGELFF. The CDR3 DNA follows: TGTGCCAGCAGCTTTACAGGGATATCCGGGGAGCTGTTTTTT.

The chain combines TRBV5-1 with TRBJ1-6, with D possibly TRBD1 on 5 matching bases. V gave up 5 bases and J gave up 5 bases, with 8 bases separating them. CDR1 and CDR2 (germline): SGHRS, YFSETQ. The CDR3 is made up of 13 amino acids. The CDR3 nucleotides are TGCGCCAGCAGATCGACAGATAATTCACCCCTCCACTTT. As protein: CASRSTDNSPLHF.

This clone was detected once. The chain is built from TRBV11-2 and TRBJ2-3; possible D gene TRBD2, 5 bases. The CDR3 consists of 14 residues. Per germline, CDR1 SGHAT and CDR2 FQNNGV. V lost 4 bases to trimming and J lost 0 bases, with 8 bases between them. The CDR3 region is CASSSGFSTDTQYF. Written as DNA, the CDR3 is TGTGCCAGCAGCTCGGGGTTTAGCACAGATACGCAGTATTTT.

This clone was detected only a few times. The CDR3 DNA reads TGCGCCAGCAGCTTGGAAGGGACAGAGACCTACGAGCAGTACTTC. Its protein is CASSLEGTETYEQYF. This rearrangement joins TRBV5-1 to TRBJ2-7; 7 bases map to TRBD1. The germline V gene encodes CDR1 SGHRS and CDR2 YFSETQ. J lost 2 bases, V lost 0 bases, and 5 bases had no gene match. The CDR3 spans 15 residues.

The V call is TRBV5-1, the J call TRBJ2-1; 11 nucleotides line up with TRBD2. This CDR3 spans 17 amino acids. After removal of 4 bases from V and 0 bases from J, the junction contained 6 bases not matched to a gene. Germline values: CDR1 SGHRS, CDR2 YFSETQ. CDR3 coding DNA: TGCGCCAGCAGCCCCTCTAGCGGGGGGACCTCCTACAATGAGCAGTTCTTC. It yields the protein CASSPSSGGTSYNEQFF. Filled out from reference TRBV5-1 and TRBJ2-1, the complete variable domain reads KAGVTQTPRYLIKTRGQQVTLSCSPISGHRSVSWYQQTPGQGLQFLFEYFSETQRNKGNFPGRFSGRQFSNSRSEMNVSTLELGDSALYLCASSPSSGGTSYNEQFFGPGTRLTVL.

This clone has ten or more counts. The chain combines TRBV18 with TRBJ1-5; TRBD1 is a possible D gene (6 bases). Per the germline V gene, CDR1 is KGHSH and CDR2 is LQKENI. The CDR3 extends over 16 amino acids. Trimming cost V 4 bases and J 4 bases, with 17 bases left between them. The CDR3 region is CASSQRGGGGNQPQHF. CDR3 coding DNA: TGTGCCAGCTCACAAAGAGGGGGTGGAGGAAATCAGCCCCAGCATTTT.

J is TRBJ2-5 and V is TRBV28, with D perhaps TRBD1 (5 bases). The CDR3 contains 13 residues. Germline CDR1 reads MDHEN; CDR2 reads SYDVKM. V was cut by 7 bases and J by 1 base, with 10 bases left in between. In DNA form, the CDR3 reads TGTGCCAGCACCAGGGAAACCCAAGAGACCCAGTACTTC. Translated, it gives CASTRETQETQYF.